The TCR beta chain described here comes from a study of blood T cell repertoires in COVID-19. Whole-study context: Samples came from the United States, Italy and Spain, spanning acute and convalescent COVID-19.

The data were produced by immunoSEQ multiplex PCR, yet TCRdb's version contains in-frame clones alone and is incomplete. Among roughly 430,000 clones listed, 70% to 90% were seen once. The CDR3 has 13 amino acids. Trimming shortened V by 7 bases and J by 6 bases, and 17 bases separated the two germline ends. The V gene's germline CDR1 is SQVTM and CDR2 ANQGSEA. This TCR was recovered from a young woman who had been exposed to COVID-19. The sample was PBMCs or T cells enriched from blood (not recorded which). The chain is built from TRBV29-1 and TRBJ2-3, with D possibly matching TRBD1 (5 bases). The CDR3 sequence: CSGRQSTVDTQYF. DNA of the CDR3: TGCAGCGGAAGACAGTCCACGGTCGATACGCAGTATTTT.